These 8 T cell receptor beta chains were all obtained from the same sample, sequenced in a study of blood T cells in healthy people across ages (dated by TCRdb to about 2015). The library was built by means of 5' RACE. Data came from an Illumina HiSeq 2500. A second PCR of about 7 to 12 cycles was run with a J-beta primer mix and a sample-barcoded 5' primer. TCRdb reworked the public reads: Q25 trimming with fastp, MiXCR clone assembly, productive beta chains retained. Each CDR3 protein appears once, grouped with its most common genes and DNA. The sample yields 1.2 million to 1.5 million distinct CDR3 sequences; around 55% were counted once. The top ten clonotypes cover over 5.5% of the sample. Sequenced input: blood. The origin of the receptors is a man aged 18 to 30 in good health.

This clonotype was picked up one time. Written as DNA, the CDR3 is TGCGCCAGCAGCAACGGGACAGGGTTACCCTACAATGAGCAGTTCTTC. Translated: CASSNGTGLPYNEQFF. This chain connects TRBV5-1 to TRBJ2-1, with TRBD1 matching 9 bases. Per the germline V gene, CDR1 is SGHRS and CDR2 is YFSETQ. This CDR3 contains 16 residues. V dropped 4 bases and J dropped 2; count of bases not matched to a gene: 7.

The gene calls are TRBV6-5 and TRBJ2-7; perhaps D is TRBD1 or TRBD2 (5 bases each). Germline V CDR1 and CDR2: MNHEY, SVGAGI. The germline V and J ends were trimmed by 2 bases and 4 bases, with 15 bases remaining between them. This CDR3 has 15 amino acids. The CDR3 DNA reads TGTGCCAGCAGTTACATAGGGGACGGAAGATACGAGCAGTACTTC. It specifies CASSYIGDGRYEQYF.

This chain uses TRBV19 with TRBJ1-2; TRBD1 is a possible D gene (5 bases). The CDR3 covers 13 residues. V shed 6 bases and J shed 3 bases, with 11 bases lying between them. Germline V lookup: CDR1 LNHDA, CDR2 SQIVND (reference sequence). Written as DNA, the CDR3 is TGTGCCAGTAGACTTCCGGGGGACTATGGCTACACCTTC. This sequence encodes CASRLPGDYGYTF.

This clonotype was counted only a few times. This chain links TRBV28 with TRBJ2-7; D is uncertain. The V end lost 5 bases, the J end lost 0 bases, and 14 bases lay between the germline ends. The CDR3 has 15 amino acids. Germline V lookup: CDR1 MDHEN, CDR2 SYDVKM. CDR3 loop: CASSPPTANSYEQYF. CDR3 bases: TGTGCCAGCAGTCCCCCAACAGCCAACTCCTACGAGCAGTACTTC.

The rearrangement uses TRBV3-1 and TRBJ1-1; D unresolved. V was clipped by 6 bases and J by 2 bases, with 7 bases between them. The CDR3 length is 12 residues. The germline gives CDR1 LGHDT, CDR2 YNNKEL (reference sequence). CDR3 DNA sequence: TGTGCCAGCAGACTAGACAACACTGAAGCTTTCTTT. Its protein product is CASRLDNTEAFF. Full variable domain (rest looked up from reference TRBV3-1 and TRBJ1-1): DTAVSQTPKYLVTQMGNDKSIKCEQNLGHDTMYWYKQDSKKFLKIMFSYNNKELIINETVPNRFSPKSPDKAHLNLHINSLELGDSAVYFCASRLDNTEAFFGQGTRLTVV.

The chain is built from TRBV5-1 and TRBJ2-3, with a possible D match to TRBD1 (7 bases). CDR3 length equals 15 residues. Germline V gene data show CDR1 as SGHRS and CDR2 as YFSETQ. The germline V and J ends were trimmed by 3 bases and 0 bases, with 11 bases remaining between them. CDR3 region: CASSYRGLSTDTQYF. CDR3 bases: TGCGCCAGCAGCTACAGGGGACTCAGCACAGATACGCAGTATTTT.

J is TRBJ1-2 and V is TRBV4-1, with 8 bases lining up with TRBD1. The CDR3 is 22 residues long. Germline loops: CDR1 MGHRA, CDR2 YSYEKL. V dropped 0 bases and J dropped 0; count of bases not matched to a gene: 21. Here the CDR3 reads CASSQESSGTGPSYPPNYGYTF. The CDR3 coding sequence is TGCGCCAGCAGCCAAGAATCGTCCGGGACAGGCCCATCCTACCCTCCTAACTATGGCTACACCTTC.

V gene TRBV27 combines with J gene TRBJ2-1; TRBD2 is a possible D gene (5 bases). The CDR3 totals 11 residues. V was clipped by 3 bases and J by 11 bases, with 8 bases between them. The germline CDR1 and CDR2 sequences are MNHEY and SMNVEV (reference sequence). CDR3 nucleotide sequence: TGTGCCAGCAGTTTTCGAGGGAAGCAGTTCTTC. It encodes CASSFRGKQFF.